Listed here are 27 T cell receptor beta chains from one sample, sequenced in a study of blood T cell repertoires in COVID-19. The protocol was immunoSEQ multiplex PCR, while the TCRdb copy is restricted to in-frame clones and leaves out a portion. The sample includes more than 95,000 clones, roughly 82% seen only once; the top ten take about 5.4%. Sequenced: peripheral blood. The source of these receptors is a human donor in a cohort sampled during active COVID-19.

The chain is built from TRBV2 and TRBJ1-3; 7 nucleotides match TRBD1. Germline V gene sequence: CDR1 SNHLY, CDR2 FYNNEI. CDR3 length: 15 residues. With 6 bases clipped from V and 0 bases from J, the junction kept 5 bases outside the gene matches. The CDR3 spells CASSRDSSSGNTIYF. The CDR3 DNA reads TGTGCCAGCAGCCGGGACAGCTCCTCTGGAAACACCATATATTTT.

V usage is TRBV6-5 and J usage is TRBJ1-3; the match to TRBD1 covers 7 bases. Germline values: CDR1 MNHEY, CDR2 SVGAGI. The CDR3 is made up of 16 amino acids. V lost 0 bases to trimming and J lost 4 bases; unmatched junction nucleotides: 6. The CDR3 region is CASSYSLRQGGNTIYF. In DNA, the CDR3 is TGTGCCAGCAGTTACTCGCTCCGACAGGGCGGAAACACCATATATTTT.

The rearrangement links TRBV15 to TRBJ1-2, with D possibly TRBD1 on 5 matching bases. Germline loops: CDR1 LNHNV, CDR2 YYDKDF (reference sequence). Trimming removed 6 bases at V and 2 bases at J, with 7 bases between. This CDR3 is 12 amino acids long. The CDR3 sequence: CATSGGNYGYTF. CDR3 DNA: TGTGCCACCAGTGGGGGGAACTATGGCTACACCTTC.

The chain has TRBV6-6 and TRBJ2-5, with D possibly TRBD2 on 6 matching bases. The V end was cut by 6 bases, the J end by 2 bases, with 16 bases between. The CDR3 extends over 15 amino acids. Germline assignment: CDR1 MNHNY and CDR2 SVGAGI (reference sequence). CDR3 residues: CASSWQGAGQETQYF. CDR3 sequence (DNA): TGTGCCAGCAGCTGGCAAGGGGCGGGACAAGAGACCCAGTACTTC.

The rearrangement joins TRBV27 to TRBJ2-3; D gene uncertain. Trimming pared 6 bases from V and 6 bases from J, leaving 13 bases between. This CDR3 region has 13 residues. From germline, CDR1 is MNHEY and CDR2 SMNVEV (reference sequence). Written as DNA, the CDR3 is TGTGCCAGCAGCCATCTAAGAACTGATACGCAGTATTTT. It translates to CASSHLRTDTQYF.

Written as DNA, the CDR3 is TGCGCCAGCAGCCGGGCAGGAGGTAGGACAGATACGCAGTATTTT. Its translation is CASSRAGGRTDTQYF. The chain links TRBV5-1 to TRBJ2-3; D is perhaps TRBD2 (5 bases). The CDR3 consists of 15 residues. Germline V gives CDR1 SGHRS, CDR2 YFSETQ. V dropped 4 bases and J dropped 3 bases, with 15 bases sitting between them. Full variable domain (remainder filled in from reference TRBV5-1 and TRBJ2-3): KAGVTQTPRYLIKTRGQQVTLSCSPISGHRSVSWYQQTPGQGLQFLFEYFSETQRNKGNFPGRFSGRQFSNSRSEMNVSTLELGDSALYLCASSRAGGRTDTQYFGPGTRLTVL.

This CDR3 is CASRFAWEGNEQFF. The CDR3 coding sequence is TGCGCCAGCAGGTTTGCCTGGGAGGGGAATGAGCAGTTCTTC. This sequence joins TRBV5-1 and TRBJ2-1, with 7 positions matching TRBD2. CDR1 SGHRS and CDR2 YFSETQ come from the germline V gene. The CDR3 is 14 amino acids. V was pared by 5 bases and J by 7 bases, with 9 bases of the junction left unmatched.

Remarks on this clone: Compared with germline, one end of the junction differs, possibly owing to a read error. The rearrangement links TRBV13 to TRBJ2-5; D perhaps matches TRBD2 (7 bases). CDR3 length equals 12 residues. Germline values: CDR1 PRHDT, CDR2 FYEKMQ (reference sequence). This chain's CDR3 is CASGLGGLTQYF. Here the CDR3 DNA reads TGTGCCAGCGGCTTGGGGGGGCTGACCCAGTACTTC. The full variable domain, its missing parts supplied by reference TRBV13 and TRBJ2-5, is AAGVIQSPRHLIKEKRETATLKCYPIPRHDTVYWYQQGPGQDPQFLISFYEKMQSDKGSIPDRFSAQQFSDYHSELNMSSLELGDSALYFCASGLGGLTQYFGPGTRLLVL.

This chain connects TRBV6-2 or TRBV6-3 to TRBJ2-7; TRBD2 is a possible D gene (6 bases). The V gene's germline CDR1 is MNHEY and CDR2 SVGEGT. V lost 0 bases and J lost 2, with 14 bases in between. The CDR3 loop spans 16 amino acids. In DNA, the CDR3 is TGTGCCAGCAGTTACTCGGGACTGGTCTGGGCCTACGAGCAGTACTTC. It encodes CASSYSGLVWAYEQYF.

The rearrangement links TRBV15 to TRBJ2-5; 12 nucleotides agree with TRBD1. CDR1 and CDR2 from the germline V gene are LNHNV and YYDKDF (reference sequence). The CDR3 extends over 15 amino acids. Trimming took 5 bases from V and 3 from J; bases not matched to a gene: 4. In nucleotides, the CDR3 is TGTGCCACCAGCCGGGACAGGGGGCGCAAAGAGACCCAGTACTTC. Its translation is CATSRDRGRKETQYF. Full variable domain (rest looked up from reference TRBV15 and TRBJ2-5): DAMVIQNPRYQVTQFGKPVTLSCSQTLNHNVMYWYQQKSSQAPKLLFHYYDKDFNNEADTPDNFQSRRPNTSFCFLDIRSPGLGDTAMYLCATSRDRGRKETQYFGPGTRLLVL.

V is TRBV12-5 and J is TRBJ2-3; TRBD2 aligns across 13 bases. This CDR3 region has 15 residues. Trimming took 1 base from V and 11 from J; bases not matched to a gene: 6. In germline, CDR1 is LGHNT, CDR2 FRNRAP. CDR3 in amino acids: CASGLGTSGRWGQYF. In DNA, the CDR3 is TGTGCTAGTGGTTTGGGGACTAGCGGGAGATGGGGGCAGTATTTT.

The V call is TRBV5-1, the J call TRBJ2-7; 8 bases map to TRBD1. With 3 bases clipped from V and 6 bases from J, the junction kept 5 bases outside the gene matches. The CDR3 sequence is 13 residues long. CDR1 SGHRS and CDR2 YFSETQ come from the germline V gene. The DNA for the CDR3 is TGCGCCAGCAGCTCGGACAGGGCGATCGAGCAGTACTTC. Translated, it gives CASSSDRAIEQYF.

The J gene is TRBJ2-1, the V gene TRBV7-3, with D maybe TRBD2 (5 bases). V dropped 0 bases and J dropped 7 bases, with 7 bases sitting between them. Germline V gene data show CDR1 as SGHTA and CDR2 as FQGTGA. This CDR3 is 13 amino acids long. CDR3 DNA: TGTGCCAGCAGCTTAACGACGGGGAATGAGCAGTTCTTC. Protein: CASSLTTGNEQFF. The whole variable domain, remainder taken from reference TRBV7-3 and TRBJ2-1, is GAGVSQTPSNKVTEKGKYVELRCDPISGHTALYWYRQSLGQGPEFLIYFQGTGAADDSGLPNDRFFAVRPEGSVSTLKIQRTERGDSAVYLCASSLTTGNEQFFGPGTRLTVL.

The J gene is TRBJ2-5, the V gene TRBV28; tentative D call: TRBD2 (6 bases). The CDR3 extends over 17 amino acids. The V end lost 3 bases, the J end lost 5 bases, and 22 bases lay between the germline ends. The germline gives CDR1 MDHEN, CDR2 SYDVKM. The CDR3 nucleotides read TGTGCCAGCAGTTTCCGGCGGAGGGAATCCTTAGGGGAGACCCAGTACTTC. It specifies CASSFRRRESLGETQYF. The variable domain in full, completed from reference TRBV28 and TRBJ2-5, reads DVKVTQSSRYLVKRTGEKVFLECVQDMDHENMFWYRQDPGLGLRLIYFSYDVKMKEKGDIPEGYSVSREKKERFSLILESASTNQTSMYLCASSFRRRESLGETQYFGPGTRLLVL.

V and J are TRBV28 and TRBJ2-7, with a possible D match to TRBD1 (5 bases). CDR1 and CDR2 from the germline V gene are MDHEN and SYDVKM. Trimming took 10 bases from V and 0 from J, leaving 10 bases between them. The CDR3 covers 12 residues. Written as DNA, the CDR3 is TGTGCCATGTCCCAGGGCTCCTACGAGCAGTACTTC. Amino acids: CAMSQGSYEQYF.

The CDR3 DNA reads as TGTGCCACCAGTGGACGTGGGACAGGGATTCAAGAGACCCAGTACTTC. Its translation is CATSGRGTGIQETQYF. The chain recombines TRBV24-1 with TRBJ2-5; 9 positions agree with TRBD1. Germline CDR1 reads KGHDR; CDR2 reads SFDVKD. The CDR3 covers 16 residues. With V trimmed by 5 bases and J by 2 bases, 8 bases remained unmatched.

The CDR3 DNA reads as TGTGCCAGCCAGGGACAGGGTCGAGTCCGAGAGACCCAGTACTTC. Protein: CASQGQGRVRETQYF. This sequence joins TRBV2 and TRBJ2-5; 9 nucleotides align to TRBD1. Germline V lookup: CDR1 SNHLY, CDR2 FYNNEI. The V and J ends lost 8 bases and 4 bases, in that order; junction bases with no gene match: 11. CDR3 length equals 15 residues.

This clone was counted a few times. The rearrangement joins TRBV4-2 to TRBJ1-2; possibly TRBD1 for D (6 bases). Germline CDR1 is LGHNA and CDR2 is YNFKEQ. The CDR3 runs to 14 residues. Trimming stripped 0 bases from V and 6 bases from J, with 11 bases between. The CDR3 bases are TGTGCCAGCAGCCAAGAAGGGGGGGCCGATGGCTACACCTTC. Amino acid sequence: CASSQEGGADGYTF.

The chain has TRBV2 and TRBJ1-5; 8 bases align to TRBD1. Unmatched junction bases numbered 5, after V lost 8 bases and J lost 5 bases. This CDR3 contains 13 residues. CDR1 SNHLY and CDR2 FYNNEI come from the germline V gene. In nucleotides, the CDR3 is TGTGCCAGCGAAGGACAGGGAGATCAGCCCCAGCATTTT. This translates into CASEGQGDQPQHF. Looking up the rest from reference TRBV2 and TRBJ1-5 gives the full variable domain: EPEVTQTPSHQVTQMGQEVILRCVPISNHLYFYWYRQILGQKVEFLVSFYNNEISEKSEIFDDQFSVERPDGSNFTLKIRSTKLEDSAMYFCASEGQGDQPQHFGDGTRLSIL.

The chain couples TRBV4-3 to TRBJ1-3; TRBD1 agrees at 7 bases. This CDR3 is 17 amino acids long. Germline V gives CDR1 LGHNA, CDR2 YSLEER. The J segment lost 0 bases and the V segment lost 4 bases, leaving 9 bases of the junction unmatched. Here the CDR3 DNA reads TGCGCCAGCAGCCGATCGCCGGGACAGTACTCTGGAAACACCATATATTTT. Translating it yields CASSRSPGQYSGNTIYF.

V is TRBV7-3 and J is TRBJ1-1; 7 bases map to TRBD1. The V gene end was trimmed by 5 bases and the J gene end by 4 bases; junction bases not matched to a gene: 4. The CDR3 runs to 13 residues. Germline V gene data show CDR1 as SGHTA and CDR2 as FQGTGA. CDR3 nucleotides: TGTGCCAGCAGCCCGGGACAGATCACTGAAGCTTTCTTT. This sequence encodes CASSPGQITEAFF.

The chain links TRBV12-3 or TRBV12-4 to TRBJ2-7; D is ambiguous. The CDR3 extends over 12 amino acids. Trimming took off 2 bases at V and 5 bases at J, with 7 bases between the two ends. CDR3 nucleotide sequence: TGTGCCAGCAGTTTATCGGTGGACGAGCAGTACTTC. Translation: CASSLSVDEQYF.

The chain has TRBV18 and TRBJ2-7; possible D gene TRBD2, 5 bases. This CDR3 contains 14 residues. Trimming removed 3 bases from V and 5 bases from J, with 14 bases in between. CDR1 and CDR2 from the germline V gene are KGHSH and LQKENI. The DNA of the CDR3 is TGTGCCAGCTCACCGGGCACTAGTAGCAACGAGCAGTACTTC. Its translation is CASSPGTSSNEQYF.

This chain's CDR3 is CASSQFPDLDSYGYTF. The CDR3, as DNA: TGTGCCAGCTCCCAGTTCCCGGACCTGGACAGCTATGGCTACACCTTC. The genes are TRBV28 and TRBJ1-2; TRBD1 is a possible D gene (6 bases). This CDR3 contains 16 residues. Trimming pared 8 bases from V and 4 bases from J, leaving 23 bases between. The V gene's germline CDR1 is MDHEN and CDR2 SYDVKM.

This clone was observed once. The gene calls are TRBV7-9 and TRBJ1-1, with D possibly matching TRBD1 (5 bases). V was pared by 6 bases and J by 7 bases, with 21 bases between. The CDR3 covers 15 residues. Germline loops: CDR1 SEHNR, CDR2 FQNEAQ (reference sequence). The CDR3 bases are TGTGCCAGCAGACGAGAAGAACAGGTTTTGGGTGAAGCTTTCTTT. This gives the protein CASRREEQVLGEAFF.

This rearrangement joins TRBV6-5 to TRBJ1-4, with D perhaps matching TRBD1 (5 bases). Germline assignment: CDR1 MNHEY and CDR2 SVGAGI. V was pared by 2 bases and J by 8 bases, with 15 bases between. This CDR3 contains 15 residues. The CDR3 DNA is TGTGCCAGCAGTTACCAACGGACACGAACGGAAAAACTGTTTTTT. Translated: CASSYQRTRTEKLFF.

The chain couples TRBV7-9 to TRBJ2-7, with D maybe TRBD1 (6 bases). With 1 base removed from V and 1 base from J, the gap between germline ends came to 8 bases. The CDR3 has 14 amino acids. Looked up from germline, CDR1 is SEHNR and CDR2 is FQNEAQ (reference sequence). The CDR3 loop is CASSLGGQSYEQYF. CDR3 in DNA: TGTGCCAGCAGCTTAGGAGGACAGTCCTACGAGCAGTACTTC.